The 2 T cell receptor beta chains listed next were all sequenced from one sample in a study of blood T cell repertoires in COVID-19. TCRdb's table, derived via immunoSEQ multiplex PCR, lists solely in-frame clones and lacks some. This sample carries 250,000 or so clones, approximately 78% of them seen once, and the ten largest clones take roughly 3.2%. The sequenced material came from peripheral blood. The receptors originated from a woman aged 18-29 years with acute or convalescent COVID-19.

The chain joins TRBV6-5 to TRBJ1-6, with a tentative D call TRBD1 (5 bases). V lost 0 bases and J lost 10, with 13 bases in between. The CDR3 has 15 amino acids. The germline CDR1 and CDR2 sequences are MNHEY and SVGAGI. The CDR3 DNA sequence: TGTGCCAGCAGTTACTCGAGGCAGGGTGGCTCACCCCTCCACTTT. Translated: CASSYSRQGGSPLHF.

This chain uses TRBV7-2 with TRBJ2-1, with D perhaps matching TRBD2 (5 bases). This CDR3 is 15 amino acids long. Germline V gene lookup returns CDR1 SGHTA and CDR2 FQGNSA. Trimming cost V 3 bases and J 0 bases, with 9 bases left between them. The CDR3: CASSFAAGSYNEQFF. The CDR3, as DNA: TGTGCCAGCAGCTTTGCGGCGGGCTCCTACAATGAGCAGTTCTTC.